One and the same sample provided the 12 T cell receptor beta chains below, sequenced in a study of post-analysis software for immune sequencing data. Study results and caveats: Controls showed lower frequencies than patients for roughly five TRBV segments, and TRBV5-6, TRBV5-1 and TRBV20-1 were among these.

These TCRs' antigens remain unknown. Sequencing libraries made from TCR beta cDNA carried unique molecular identifiers. TCRdb analysed the PCR reads with MiXCR anew, one entry per CDR3 protein. This table has 380,000 or so distinct CDR3 sequences, less than 40% appearing once. The sequenced material came from blood. The source is a girl aged 5-17 years with multiple sclerosis.

The chain couples TRBV28 to TRBJ2-7, with 9 bases aligning to TRBD1. This CDR3 is built from 15 residues. CDR1 is MDHEN and CDR2 is SYDVKM in the germline V gene. Trimming cost V 3 bases and J 0 bases; bases outside gene matches: 3. In DNA, the CDR3 is TGTGCCAGCAGTTTCGGGGACAGGGCCTCCTACGAGCAGTACTTC. It yields the protein CASSFGDRASYEQYF.

The V and J genes are TRBV2 and TRBJ2-3, with D uncertain. CDR1 is SNHLY and CDR2 is FYNNEI in the germline V gene. V shed 6 bases and J shed 6 bases, with 22 bases lying between them. The CDR3 extends over 16 amino acids. In nucleotides, the CDR3 is TGTGCCAGCAGCGGAATCCAAACCCGCACACCCGATACGCAGTATTTT. Translating gives CASSGIQTRTPDTQYF.

This clonotype came up a few times. The chain uses TRBV6-2 or TRBV6-3 and TRBJ1-2, with no clear D. Trimming stripped 0 bases from V and 5 bases from J, with 22 bases between. Germline V CDR1 and CDR2: MNHEY, SVGEGT. The CDR3 length is 18 residues. CDR3 DNA sequence: TGTGCCAGCAGTTACTCGACTTTGGCTACATGGACGGGGTATGGCTACACCTTC. Protein product: CASSYSTLATWTGYGYTF.

This clonotype was seen only a few times. V is TRBV7-3 and J is TRBJ1-1; D call uncertain. Germline V gene sequence: CDR1 SGHTA, CDR2 FQGTGA. The CDR3 loop spans 14 amino acids. Trimming stripped 2 bases from V and 2 bases from J, with 9 bases between. The DNA of the CDR3 is TGTGCCAGCAGCTTAGTTGGCGCAAACACTGAAGCTTTCTTT. This codes for CASSLVGANTEAFF.

This clonotype came up a few times. The chain combines TRBV7-9 with TRBJ2-7, with D unresolved. The J call may be in error: the DNA end matches TRBJ2-5 better. The germline CDR1 and CDR2 sequences are SEHNR and FQNEAQ (reference sequence). This CDR3 contains 14 residues. The chain's CDR3 is CASSLATAQETQYF. The CDR3 DNA sequence: TGTGCCAGCAGCTTAGCCACAGCTCAAGAGACCCAGTACTTC.

This chain joins TRBV7-3 and TRBJ2-1, with TRBD2 matching over 13 bases. V dropped 4 bases and J dropped 8; count of bases not matched to a gene: 5. Germline assignment: CDR1 SGHTA and CDR2 FQGTGA. This CDR3 region has 15 residues. The CDR3 coding sequence is TGTGCCAGCAGCTACGGGACTAGCGGGGTCGATGAGCAGTTCTTC. Amino acids: CASSYGTSGVDEQFF.

This chain connects TRBV20-1 to TRBJ2-5, with 8 nucleotides matching TRBD1. With 5 bases clipped from V and 2 bases from J, the junction kept 10 bases outside the gene matches. CDR1 is DFQATT and CDR2 is SNEGSKA in the germline V gene (reference sequence). This CDR3 has 15 amino acids. CDR3 nucleotide sequence: TGCAGTGCTGTTAGACAGGGGAGTGGGCAAGAGACCCAGTACTTC. It specifies CSAVRQGSGQETQYF.

This clonotype occurred a few times. This chain connects TRBV5-1 to TRBJ2-1; tentatively, D is TRBD1 (5 bases). The CDR3 spans 16 residues. The V end lost 0 bases, the J end lost 8 bases, and 18 bases lay between the germline ends. The germline V gene has CDR1 SGHRS and CDR2 YFSETQ. This CDR3 reads CASSLARVGPLDEQFF. The DNA of the CDR3 is TGCGCCAGCAGCTTGGCCAGGGTAGGACCACTCGATGAGCAGTTCTTC.

This clonotype was recorded at least ten times. This sequence joins TRBV7-2 and TRBJ2-3, with 10 positions matching TRBD1. The V gene's germline CDR1 is SGHTA and CDR2 FQGNSA. This CDR3 contains 17 residues. V dropped 5 bases and J dropped 8; count of bases not matched to a gene: 16. The CDR3, as DNA: TGTGCCAGCAGCCCAGGAGCCGGACAGGGGGTGAGCGGTACGCAGTATTTT. The encoded protein is CASSPGAGQGVSGTQYF. Full variable domain (remainder filled in from reference TRBV7-2 and TRBJ2-3): GAGVSQSPSNKVTEKGKDVELRCDPISGHTALYWYRQSLGQGLEFLIYFQGNSAPDKSGLPSDRFSAERTGGSVSTLTIQRTQQEDSAVYLCASSPGAGQGVSGTQYFGPGTRLTVL.

This clonotype was recorded a few times. The chain is built from TRBV28 and TRBJ2-7; tentative D call: TRBD1 (5 bases). V lost 5 bases to trimming and J lost 2 bases, with 25 bases between them. Germline lookup yields CDR1 MDHEN and CDR2 SYDVKM. The CDR3 sequence is 18 residues long. The CDR3 region is CASSLPSRQPLHPYEQYF. The CDR3 DNA is TGTGCCAGCAGTCTCCCCTCGCGACAGCCCTTGCATCCCTACGAGCAGTACTTC.

This clonotype was detected a few times. Just one base apart from a much larger clone, this may be a read error. The chain recombines TRBV29-1 with TRBJ2-5; 7 bases map to TRBD2. Per germline, CDR1 SQVTM and CDR2 ANQGSEA. J gave up 9 bases and V 2 bases, and 6 bases lay outside the gene matches. This CDR3 spans 12 amino acids. CDR3 residues: CSVESSRGAQYF. In DNA form, the CDR3 reads TGCAGCGTTGAATCCTCTCGGGGGGCCCAGTACTTC.

V usage is TRBV6-1 and J usage is TRBJ2-7, with unresolved D. V lost 1 base, J lost 4 bases, and 17 bases lay in between. The CDR3 is 16 amino acids. In germline, CDR1 is MNHNS, CDR2 SASEGT. The CDR3 DNA is TGTGCCAGCAGTGAAGGGGGTGCTCAGCCCGTGTACGAGCAGTACTTC. Translating it yields CASSEGGAQPVYEQYF.